This T cell receptor (beta chain) comes out of a study of T cell responses to AZD1222 COVID-19 vaccine. The study, taken as a whole, reports: The donor group comprised mostly white British people and more females; the analysis possibly underestimated clonal diversity.

Produced via immunoSEQ multiplex PCR; TCRdb's table is partial and in-frame only. This table has tens of thousands of clones, 75% to 90% appearing once. Trimming stripped 0 bases from V and 2 bases from J, with 8 bases between. The CDR3 has 14 amino acids. Germline values: CDR1 MNHEY, CDR2 SMNVEV (reference sequence). Details on this clone: Its specificity is unknown.

The genes are TRBV27 and TRBJ2-7; D ambiguous. This sample comprised peripheral blood, obtained on day 0 of AZD1222 vaccination. This receptor was obtained from an adult in good health. The CDR3 here is CASSLSPRAYEQYF. The CDR3 DNA sequence: TGTGCCAGCAGTTTATCGCCGCGAGCCTACGAGCAGTACTTC.